This T cell receptor beta chain was profiled in a study of blood T cell repertoires in COVID-19. Study as a whole: Sources were T cells, B-cell-depleted T cells, or PBMCs; the material itself was cDNA or gDNA.

The J segment lost 4 bases and the V segment lost 1 base, leaving 4 bases of the junction unmatched. The germline V gene encodes CDR1 KGHDR and CDR2 SFDVKD. The CDR3 loop spans 16 amino acids. Categorization into cohorts depended on clinical history that participants reported. Symptom resolution, clearance, or two negative PCRs marked donors in Cohort 3 as recovered. Per the authors' pipeline: Estimation of nucleated cell counts was performed using reference gene primer amplification. Profiled with immunoSEQ multiplex PCR; TCRdb holds only in-frame clones, not every one. That table supplies the V and J calls and clone size; D and trimming were determined from the DNA. The data hold approximately 320,000 clones, with more than 75% observed a single time.

The J gene is TRBJ2-1, the V gene TRBV24-1; 9 bases align to TRBD2. The specimen sequenced was PBMCs or T cells enriched from blood (not recorded which). The sequence was obtained from a man in his sixties who had recovered from COVID-19. CDR3 protein: CATSDFASGTYNEQFF. The CDR3 DNA sequence: TGTGCCACCAGTGATTTTGCTAGCGGGACTTACAATGAGCAGTTCTTC.